The rows below give T cell receptor beta chains drawn from one sample of a study of cytomegalovirus exposure and HLA in healthy donors. Sequenced by immunoSEQ multiplex PCR; TCRdb stores in-frame clones only, minus some. The table lists 100,000 to 150,000 clones, 65% to 80% of them singletons. Specimen: PBMCs. The receptors shown here come from a woman in her thirties or forties in good health and CMV-seronegative. CDR3s include the opening cysteine and the closing phenylalanine or tryptophan. D genes are given only for firm matches. Clone size is stated in some rows and not others, as once, few, many or a class when expanded.

TRBV7-2,TRBJ2-1,-,TRBD2,CASSLLSGGVSYNEQFF,TGTGCCAGCAGCCTGTTGTCGGGGGGGGTTTCCTACAATGAGCAGTTCTTC
TRBV5-6,TRBJ2-1,few,TRBD2,CASSWRTSGDNEQFF,TGTGCCAGCAGCTGGCGGACTAGCGGGGACAATGAGCAGTTCTTC
TRBV28,TRBJ1-4,-,-,CASRLTATNEKLFF,TGTGCCAGCAGATTGACAGCGACTAATGAAAAACTGTTTTTT
TRBV9,TRBJ2-3,-,TRBD2,CASSVGLAASTDTQYF,TGTGCCAGCAGCGTAGGACTAGCGGCCTCCACAGATACGCAGTATTTT
TRBV28,TRBJ1-1,-,-,CASTLRRGPPRVAEAFF,TGTGCCAGCACCCTCCGGCGAGGTCCCCCTCGGGTGGCTGAAGCTTTCTTT
TRBV9,TRBJ2-7,-,TRBD1,CASSVGDRVGEQYF,TGTGCCAGCAGCGTAGGGGACAGGGTCGGCGAGCAGTACTTC
TRBV5-1,TRBJ2-7,-,-,CASRDTPNEQYF,TGCGCCAGCAGGGACACTCCTAACGAGCAGTACTTC
TRBV6-5,TRBJ2-5,-,-,CASTGVKQETQYF,TGTGCCAGCACAGGGGTCAAACAAGAGACCCAGTACTTC
TRBV5-4,TRBJ2-7,-,-,CASSFTGSYEQYF,TGTGCCAGCAGTTTCACCGGGTCCTACGAGCAGTACTTC
TRBV18,TRBJ2-7,few,TRBD1,CASSPTGQDPPREQYF,TGTGCCAGCTCACCAACCGGACAGGACCCCCCGCGCGAGCAGTACTTC
TRBV28,TRBJ1-3,-,TRBD1,CASSLSGGDGNTIYF,TGTGCCAGCAGCCTATCAGGGGGCGATGGAAACACCATATATTTT
TRBV5-1,TRBJ1-3,-,-,CASSLQVGGSGNTIYF,TGCGCCAGCAGCTTACAAGTGGGAGGCTCTGGAAACACCATATATTTT
TRBV7-2,TRBJ1-5,-,TRBD1,CASSFSGQGADQPQHF,TGTGCCAGCAGCTTTTCCGGACAGGGGGCAGATCAGCCCCAGCATTTT
TRBV5-4,TRBJ1-1,few,TRBD1,CASSSMDRVNAEAFF,TGTGCCAGCAGCTCAATGGACAGGGTTAATGCTGAAGCTTTCTTT
TRBV23-1,TRBJ2-3,-,-,CASSPESTDTQYF,TGCGCCAGCAGTCCGGAGAGCACAGATACGCAGTATTTT
TRBV7-2,TRBJ2-7,-,TRBD2,CASSTSGASYEQYF,TGTGCCAGCAGCACTAGCGGGGCGTCCTACGAGCAGTACTTC
TRBV6-6,TRBJ2-7,once,TRBD1,CASSRDRVFYEQYF,TGTGCCAGCAGCCGAGACAGGGTTTTCTACGAGCAGTACTTC
TRBV2,TRBJ1-5,-,-,CASSEGTVNQPQHF,TGTGCCAGCAGTGAAGGGACAGTCAATCAGCCCCAGCATTTT
TRBV5-1,TRBJ2-5,-,TRBD2,CASSVSGRLGETQYF,TGCGCCAGCAGTGTTAGCGGGAGGCTGGGGGAGACCCAGTACTTC
TRBV7-9,TRBJ2-5,-,-,CASSLRLAQETQYF,TGTGCCAGCAGCTTGAGGCTAGCCCAAGAGACCCAGTACTTC
TRBV21-1,TRBJ1-1,few,-,CASIGTPRVCGTEAFF,TGTGCCAGCATTGGGACACCAAGGGTTTGCGGCACTGAAGCTTTCTTT
TRBV28,TRBJ2-1,few,-,CASIPAAIRNEQFF,TGTGCCAGCATTCCCGCCGCGATAAGAAATGAGCAGTTCTTC
TRBV27,TRBJ1-1,-,-,CASSLRLGDTEAFF,TGTGCCAGCAGTTTAAGGTTGGGAGACACTGAAGCTTTCTTT
TRBV13,TRBJ1-1,-,-,CASSPEDTEAFF,TGTGCCAGCAGCCCCGAGGACACTGAAGCTTTCTTT
TRBV7-2,TRBJ2-7,-,-,CASSSGSYSYEQYF,TGTGCCAGCAGCTCAGGGTCCTACTCCTACGAGCAGTACTTC
TRBV30,TRBJ2-5,-,-,CAWSVGSAGSGETQYF,TGTGCCTGGAGTGTAGGCAGTGCGGGGAGTGGGGAGACCCAGTACTTC